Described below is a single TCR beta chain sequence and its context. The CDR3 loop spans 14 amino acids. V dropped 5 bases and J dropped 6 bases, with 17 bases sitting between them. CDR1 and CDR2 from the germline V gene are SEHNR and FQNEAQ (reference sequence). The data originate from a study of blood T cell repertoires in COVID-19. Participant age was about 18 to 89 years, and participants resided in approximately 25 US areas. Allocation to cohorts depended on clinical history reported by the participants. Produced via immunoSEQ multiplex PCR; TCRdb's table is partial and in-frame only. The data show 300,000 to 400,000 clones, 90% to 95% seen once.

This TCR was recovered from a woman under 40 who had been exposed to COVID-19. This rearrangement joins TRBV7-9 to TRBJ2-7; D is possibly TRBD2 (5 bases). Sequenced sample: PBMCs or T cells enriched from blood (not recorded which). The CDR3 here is CASSPRTGWVEQYF. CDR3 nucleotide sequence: TGTGCCAGCAGCCCCCGGACGGGGTGGGTCGAGCAGTACTTC.